This paragraph covers one T cell receptor beta chain sequence. The CDR3 loop spans 17 amino acids. The V end was cut by 0 bases, the J end by 0 bases, with 13 bases between. Germline V gene lookup returns CDR1 SGHRS and CDR2 YFSETQ. Data came from immunoSEQ multiplex PCR; TCRdb stores just in-frame clones and leaves some out. The table records 130,000 or so clones, about 90% of them present only once. The sample comes from a study of control samples from healthy donors and cancer patients. The chain has TRBV5-1 and TRBJ2-4, with D unresolved. The source is a woman aged 50 to 60 in good health. The source material was blood. The CDR3 loop is CASSLGSIPLAKNIQYF. In DNA form, the CDR3 reads TGCGCCAGCAGCTTGGGATCCATCCCCTTAGCCAAAAACATTCAGTACTTC.